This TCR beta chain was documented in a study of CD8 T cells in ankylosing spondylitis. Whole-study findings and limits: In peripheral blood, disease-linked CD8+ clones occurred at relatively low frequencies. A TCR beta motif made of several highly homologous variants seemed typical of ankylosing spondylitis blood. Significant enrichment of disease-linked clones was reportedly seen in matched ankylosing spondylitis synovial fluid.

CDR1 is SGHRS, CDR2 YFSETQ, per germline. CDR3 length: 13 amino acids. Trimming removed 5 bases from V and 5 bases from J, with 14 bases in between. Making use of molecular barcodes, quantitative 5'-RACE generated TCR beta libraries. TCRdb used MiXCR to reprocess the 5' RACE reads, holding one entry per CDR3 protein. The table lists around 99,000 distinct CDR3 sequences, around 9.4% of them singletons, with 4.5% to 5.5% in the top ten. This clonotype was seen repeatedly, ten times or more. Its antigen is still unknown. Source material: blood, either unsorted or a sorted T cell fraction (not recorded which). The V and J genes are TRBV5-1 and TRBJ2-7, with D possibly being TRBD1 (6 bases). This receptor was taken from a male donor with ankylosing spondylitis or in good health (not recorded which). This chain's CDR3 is CASRSLGGNEQYF. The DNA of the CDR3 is TGCGCCAGCAGATCCTTAGGGGGAAACGAGCAGTACTTC.